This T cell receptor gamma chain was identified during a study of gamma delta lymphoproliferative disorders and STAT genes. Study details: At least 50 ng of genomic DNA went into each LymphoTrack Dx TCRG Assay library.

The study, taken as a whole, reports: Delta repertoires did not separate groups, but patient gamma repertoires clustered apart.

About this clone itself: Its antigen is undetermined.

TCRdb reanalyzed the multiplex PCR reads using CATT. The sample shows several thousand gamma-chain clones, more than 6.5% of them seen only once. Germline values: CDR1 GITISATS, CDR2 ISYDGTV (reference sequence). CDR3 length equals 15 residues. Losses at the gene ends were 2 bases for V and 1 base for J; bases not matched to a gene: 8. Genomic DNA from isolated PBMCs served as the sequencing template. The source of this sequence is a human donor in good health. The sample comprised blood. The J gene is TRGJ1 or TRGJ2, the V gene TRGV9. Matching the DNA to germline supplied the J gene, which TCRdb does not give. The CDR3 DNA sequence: TGTGCCTTGTGGGAGGGGCTTTATAATTATTATAAGAAACTCTTT. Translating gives CALWEGLYNYYKKLF.